This TCR beta chain came from a study of OX40 agonist ivuxolimab in advanced cancers. Overall study: A history of anti-PD-1, anti-PD-L1 or anti-CTLA-4 therapy was acceptable, and approximately 41% had some. Two cutaneous melanoma patients and one hepatocellular carcinoma patient, three in all, had partial responses. Study findings and constraints: Within 6 weeks, CD4+ and CD8+ blood T cells expanded clonally at 0.1 to 3.0 mg/kg.

Sequenced by immunoSEQ multiplex PCR; TCRdb stores in-frame clones only, minus some. The sample lists 80,000 or so clones, nearly 85% occurring once. In regard to this clone: The antigen is undetermined.

The investigators sampled blood at baseline, at cycle 4 day 1, and at cycle 7 day 1. Germline trimming cut 3 bases from V and 3 bases from J; bases unmatched to any gene: 6. The germline gives CDR1 SGHVS, CDR2 FQNEAQ. The CDR3 spans 15 residues. This clonotype was obtained from an adult with an advanced solid tumor such as melanoma, head and neck, liver or kidney cancer. The V call is TRBV7-8, the J call TRBJ2-7, with 9 bases fitting TRBD1. Material: CD4+ or CD8+ T cells sorted from blood, obtained in a trial of the OX40 agonist ivuxolimab. In DNA form, the CDR3 reads TGTGCCAGCAGCTTGGGACAGGGATCGAACTACGAGCAGTACTTC. Amino acids: CASSLGQGSNYEQYF.